These 3 T cell receptor beta chains came from one sample sequenced in a study of OX40 agonist ivuxolimab in advanced cancers. Data came from immunoSEQ multiplex PCR; TCRdb stores just in-frame clones and leaves some out. The sample records over 30,000 clones, around 80% being singletons. Sample: CD4+ or CD8+ T cells sorted from blood, taken in a trial of the OX40 agonist ivuxolimab. These TCRs come from an adult with an advanced solid tumor such as melanoma, head and neck, liver or kidney cancer.

On this clone itself: This sample includes further DNA sequences coding for the same CDR3. The chain has TRBV5-1 and TRBJ2-5, with D perhaps TRBD2 (6 bases). V was pared by 0 bases and J by 5 bases, with 11 bases between. This CDR3 has 14 amino acids. Per germline, CDR1 SGHRS and CDR2 YFSETQ. The CDR3 DNA reads TGCGCCAGCAGCTTGGGGGGAGGTCAGGAGACCCAGTACTTC. Translated: CASSLGGGQETQYF.

This clone turned up a few times. This sequence joins TRBV9 and TRBJ2-2, with D unresolved. V gave up 0 bases and J gave up 7 bases, with 4 bases separating them. The CDR3 runs to 12 residues. CDR1 and CDR2 (germline): SGDLS, YYNGEE. CDR3 residues: CASSVAGGELFF. For the CDR3, the DNA is TGTGCCAGCAGCGTAGCGGGCGGGGAGCTGTTTTTT.

V usage is TRBV5-1 and J usage is TRBJ2-2, with D possibly matching TRBD1 (6 bases). Trimming pared 0 bases from V and 0 bases from J, leaving 9 bases between. The CDR3 has 16 amino acids. The germline CDR1 and CDR2 sequences are SGHRS and YFSETQ. CDR3 in amino acids: CASSLAGDTNTGELFF. In DNA, the CDR3 is TGCGCCAGCAGCTTGGCTGGGGACACGAACACCGGGGAGCTGTTTTTT.